A selection of T cell receptor beta chains follows, all from one sample in a study of T-cell memory formation after mild COVID-19. TCRdb called the 5' RACE reads again in MiXCR, with one record for every CDR3 protein. The sample shows roughly 200,000 distinct CDR3 sequences, roughly 17% of them seen only once. The sequencing sample was made of PBMCs or a T cell subset sorted from them (not recorded which). These TCRs come from an adult woman who had mild COVID-19 (a few samples of this study predate the infection). Cell type and time point are not known. CDR3s include the opening cysteine and the closing phenylalanine or tryptophan. D genes are given only for firm matches. The listing skips clone size in some rows; elsewhere it reads once, few, many or a size class.

>few|TRBJ2-7|TRBV5-1|NA
TGCGCCAGCAGCCCCTTCATATTTGGGGGCTCCTACGAGCAGTACTTC
CASSPFIFGGSYEQYF
>once|TRBJ2-3|TRBV29-1|TRBD2
TGCAGCATGATTGGACTAGCGGGGGGCACAGATACGCAGTATTTT
CSMIGLAGGTDTQYF
>many|TRBJ2-1|TRBV7-2|TRBD2
TGTGCCAGCAGCGTCCAGCGACTAGCGGAGATCTACAATGAGCAGTTCTTC
CASSVQRLAEIYNEQFF
>many|TRBJ2-5|TRBV7-2|TRBD2
TGTGCCAGCAGTTATAGCGGGAGTCTTCGGGAGACCCAGTACTTC
CASSYSGSLRETQYF
>NA|TRBJ2-2|TRBV2|NA
TGTGCCAGCAGTGGGTCTGCGGTCGCGAACACCGGGGAGCTGTTTTTT
CASSGSAVANTGELFF
>NA|TRBJ1-1|TRBV19|NA
TGTGCCAGTAGTACCCAGACAGGTTTGATTACTGAAGCTTTCTTT
CASSTQTGLITEAFF
>few|TRBJ2-3|TRBV3-1|TRBD1
TGTGCCAGCAGCCAATTCGGGGACAGGGGACGCACAGATACGCAGTATTTT
CASSQFGDRGRTDTQYF
>NA|TRBJ2-6|TRBV4-3|NA
TGCGCCAGCAGCCATCAAATGGGTTCTGGGGCCAACGTCCTGACTTTC
CASSHQMGSGANVLTF
>NA|TRBJ2-3|TRBV7-2|NA
TGTGCCAGCAGCTCCCGGGCCCGCACAGATATGCAGTATTTT
CASSSRARTDMQYF
>few|TRBJ2-3|TRBV5-1|NA
TGCGCCAGCAGCATAAACACAGATACGCAGTATTTT
CASSINTDTQYF
>NA|TRBJ2-1|TRBV15|NA
TGTGCCACCAGCAGAGATTCAGGAGGGAGCAATGAGCAGTTCTTC
CATSRDSGGSNEQFF
>few|TRBJ2-1|TRBV18|NA
TGTGCCAGCTCTGAGGGCCTCAATGAGCAGTTCTTC
CASSEGLNEQFF
>few|TRBJ2-3|TRBV7-3|TRBD2
TGTGCCAGCAGCCAACTAGCGGGAGTAAGAGATACGCAGTATTTT
CASSQLAGVRDTQYF
>NA|TRBJ1-2|TRBV7-2|NA
TGTGCCAGCAGCTTTGGGAGCCCGTATGGCTACACCTTC
CASSFGSPYGYTF
>few|TRBJ2-1|TRBV5-1|TRBD1
TGCGCCAGCAGCCTTACAGGGGGTCGCTACAATGAGCAGTTCTTC
CASSLTGGRYNEQFF
>many|TRBJ2-2|TRBV6-6|NA
TGTGCCAGCAGCCCCCTAAATCCCGGGGAGCTGTTTTTT
CASSPLNPGELFF
>few|TRBJ2-5|TRBV19|NA
TGTGCCAGTAGATTCCGGGGACAAGAGACCCAGTACTTC
CASRFRGQETQYF
>few|TRBJ2-1|TRBV11-2|NA
TGTGCCAGCAGCCCTATTACTAGATACGATGAGCAGTTCTTC
CASSPITRYDEQFF
>NA|TRBJ2-1|TRBV27|NA
TGTGCCAGCAGTTTTATTTACGGTGAGCAGTTCTTC
CASSFIYGEQFF
>NA|TRBJ1-6|TRBV12-3/TRBV12-4|NA
TGTGCCAGCAGTTTCGGCCGGGTTGAAAATTCACCCCTCCACTTT
CASSFGRVENSPLHF
>NA|TRBJ1-6|TRBV4-2|NA
TGTGCCAGCAGAGAGGGAAGCTATAATTCACCCCTCCACTTT
CASREGSYNSPLHF
>NA|TRBJ1-5|TRBV12-3/TRBV12-4|TRBD1
TGTGCCAGCAGTCCCCCCTCTCGGGGAGGGGGCCATCAGCCCCAGCATTTT
CASSPPSRGGGHQPQHF
>NA|TRBJ1-6|TRBV12-3/TRBV12-4|TRBD1
TGTGCCAGCAGGTCGGGACAGACGAATTCACCCCTCCACTTT
CASRSGQTNSPLHF
>few|TRBJ2-1|TRBV7-9|TRBD2
TGTGCCAGCAGCTCATTTAGCGGGAGGGGGGGCTCCTACAATGAGCAGTTCTTC
CASSSFSGRGGSYNEQFF
>many|TRBJ2-7|TRBV5-1|NA
TGCGCCAGCAGCCCGAGAGTCGACAGGTCCTACGAGCAGTACTTC
CASSPRVDRSYEQYF
>few|TRBJ1-2|TRBV5-1|NA
TGCGCCAGCTCGCCCCTCAGACGGAACTATGGCTACACCTTC
CASSPLRRNYGYTF
>NA|TRBJ2-1|TRBV7-2|NA
TGTGCCAGCAGCTTAGCGACCAATTACAGGAGCTCCTACAATGAGCAGTTCTTC
CASSLATNYRSSYNEQFF
>few|TRBJ2-2|TRBV7-8|TRBD2
TGTGCCAGCAGCCGAAGGGGAGGGAGCGGAAACACCGGGGAGCTGTTTTTT
CASSRRGGSGNTGELFF
>many|TRBJ2-7|TRBV6-1|TRBD1
TGTGCCAGCACCACGGGACAGGGCTACGAGCAGTACTTC
CASTTGQGYEQYF
>NA|TRBJ2-1|TRBV6-1|NA
TGTGCCAGCAGTGAGGAACCGAGCTCCTACAATGAGCAGTTCTTC
CASSEEPSSYNEQFF
>NA|TRBJ1-5|TRBV20-1|NA
TGCAGTGCTGGAGCCCCTTTAGGGGGAACAGGGAGCAATCAGCCCCAGCATTTT
CSAGAPLGGTGSNQPQHF
>NA|TRBJ2-6|TRBV7-9|NA
TGTGCCAGCCTGCCCGCTGGGGCCAACGTCCTGACTTTC
CASLPAGANVLTF